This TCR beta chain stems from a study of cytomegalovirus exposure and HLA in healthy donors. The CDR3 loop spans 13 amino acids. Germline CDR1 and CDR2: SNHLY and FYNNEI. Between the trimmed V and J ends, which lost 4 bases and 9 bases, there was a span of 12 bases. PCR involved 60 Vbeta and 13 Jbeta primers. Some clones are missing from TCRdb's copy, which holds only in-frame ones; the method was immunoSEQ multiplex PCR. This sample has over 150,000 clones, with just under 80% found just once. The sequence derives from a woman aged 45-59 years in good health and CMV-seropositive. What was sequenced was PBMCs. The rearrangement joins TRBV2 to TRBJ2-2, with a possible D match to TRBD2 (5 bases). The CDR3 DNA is TGTGCCAGCAGTGCCCTAGCCAGTAGGGAGCTGTTTTTT. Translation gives CASSALASRELFF.